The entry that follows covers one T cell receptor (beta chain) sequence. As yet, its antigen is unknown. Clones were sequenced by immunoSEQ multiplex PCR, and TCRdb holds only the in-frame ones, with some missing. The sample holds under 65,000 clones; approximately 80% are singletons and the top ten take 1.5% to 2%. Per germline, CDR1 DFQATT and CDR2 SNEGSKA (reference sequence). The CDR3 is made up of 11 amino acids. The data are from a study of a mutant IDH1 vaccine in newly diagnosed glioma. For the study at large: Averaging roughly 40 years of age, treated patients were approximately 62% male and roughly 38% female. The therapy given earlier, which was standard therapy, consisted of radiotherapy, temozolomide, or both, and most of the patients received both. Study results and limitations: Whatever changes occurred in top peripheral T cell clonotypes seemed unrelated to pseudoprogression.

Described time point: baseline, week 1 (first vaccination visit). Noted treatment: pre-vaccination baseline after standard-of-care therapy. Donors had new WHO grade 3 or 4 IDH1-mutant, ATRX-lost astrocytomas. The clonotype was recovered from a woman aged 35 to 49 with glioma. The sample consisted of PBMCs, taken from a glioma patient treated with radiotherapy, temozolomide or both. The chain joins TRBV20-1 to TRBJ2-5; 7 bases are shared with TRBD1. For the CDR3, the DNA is TGCATAACAGGGGATGTGGAGACCCAGTACTTC. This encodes CITGDVETQYF.